This TCR beta chain came from a study of human T cells and chemical hapten exposure. Across the study: All patients underwent weekly scalp dosing with diphenylcyclopropenone for the full approximately 25-week study.

This clonotype was counted many times. This sample's time point: patch test 1, 2 weeks after DPC sensitization. Treatment reported: therapeutic diphenylcyclopropenone sensitization with weekly scalp DPC. The study enrolled 18 to 70-year-old alopecia patients suitable for DPC. Germline V gene lookup returns CDR1 SNHLY and CDR2 FYNNEI. V was cut by 9 bases and J by 6 bases, with 21 bases left in between. The CDR3 runs to 15 residues. Unique molecular identifiers were affixed to discrete cDNA molecules within the library. MiXCR, applied by TCRdb to the RACE reads, yields one record per CDR3 protein. The sample shows some 340,000 distinct CDR3 sequences, about 7% of them seen only once.

J is TRBJ2-1 and V is TRBV2, with TRBD1 as a possible D gene (6 bases). This TCR derives from a woman younger than 35 with alopecia areata. Some clones in this sample may be carry-over from other donors' samples. The source material was whole blood, sampled in connection with sensitization to the hapten diphenylcyclopropenone (DPC). CDR3 residues: CASRNGGLGANEQFF. The DNA of the CDR3 is TGTGCCAGTAGAAATGGGGGCCTGGGAGCCAATGAGCAGTTCTTC.